What follows are 15 T cell receptor beta chains derived from one specimen sequenced in a study of T cells in Graves' hyperthyroidism and ophthalmopathy. Amplified regions were TCR beta CDR3 sequences from RNA transcripts. The HTBI primer set served for first-round RT-PCR of the TCR CDR3. TCRdb re-analysed the multiplex PCR reads in MiXCR, keeping a single row per CDR3 protein. This sample yields hundreds of thousands of distinct CDR3 sequences, of which 15% to 20% are seen a single time; around 3.5% belongs to the top ten. The sample comprised blood. Receptors originate from a woman in her forties with Graves' ophthalmopathy.

The rearrangement links TRBV6-1 to TRBJ2-7; no clear D gene. Germline CDR1 MNHNS, CDR2 SASEGT. The length of the CDR3 is 12 residues. V lost 2 bases to trimming and J lost 7 bases, with 9 bases between them. CDR3 loop: CASSEFSIEQYF. Here the CDR3 DNA reads TGTGCCAGCAGTGAATTTTCGATAGAGCAGTACTTC.

This rearrangement joins TRBV6-2 or TRBV6-3 to TRBJ2-1; TRBD2 aligns across 7 bases. CDR3 length: 16 residues. Germline CDR1 is MNHEY and CDR2 is SVGEGT. The V gene end was trimmed by 6 bases and the J gene end by 3 bases; junction bases not matched to a gene: 11. The CDR3 DNA reads TGTGCCAGCAGCAGAGGGTCTAGCGGAGTCTACAATGAGCAGTTCTTC. Translation: CASSRGSSGVYNEQFF.

This clonotype came up many times. The chain recombines TRBV28 with TRBJ2-4; weak D call: TRBD2 (6 bases). CDR1 is MDHEN and CDR2 is SYDVKM in the germline V gene. Trimming left V 7 bases short and J 1 base short, with 17 bases between. The length of the CDR3 is 16 residues. CDR3 in DNA: TGTGCCAGCACCTCCACGGGGGAGTGGGCCAAAAACATTCAGTACTTC. Translating it yields CASTSTGEWAKNIQYF.

This clonotype came up many times. The gene calls are TRBV6-1 and TRBJ2-3; possibly TRBD2 for D (5 bases). V was cut by 3 bases and J by 0 bases, with 7 bases left in between. CDR1 and CDR2 (germline): MNHNS, SASEGT. CDR3 length: 14 residues. CDR3 nucleotide sequence: TGTGCCAGCAGTGACCCGGGGAGCACAGATACGCAGTATTTT. This encodes CASSDPGSTDTQYF.

The table lists this clonotype with a few counts. This chain joins TRBV6-2 or TRBV6-3 and TRBJ1-5; 7 bases agree with TRBD1. CDR3 size: 14 residues. V dropped 2 bases and J dropped 5; count of bases not matched to a gene: 3. The V gene's germline CDR1 is MNHEY and CDR2 SVGEGT. The CDR3 sequence is CASSYTGAHQPQHF. The CDR3 DNA is TGTGCCAGCAGTTACACAGGGGCCCATCAGCCCCAGCATTTT.

This clonotype came up many times. CDR3 DNA: TGTGCCAGCAGCTACGGCAATGAGCAGTTCTTC. Translation gives CASSYGNEQFF. The chain employs TRBV6-2 or TRBV6-3 and TRBJ2-1; D is undetermined. The CDR3 loop spans 11 amino acids. Germline CDR1 is MNHEY and CDR2 is SVGEGT. The germline V and J ends were trimmed by 6 bases and 6 bases, with 6 bases remaining between them.

In this sample, this clonotype turned up many times. The chain joins TRBV7-3 to TRBJ2-3; possibly TRBD1 or TRBD2 for D (5 bases each). Germline values: CDR1 SGHTA, CDR2 FQGTGA. The CDR3 runs to 15 residues. The V gene lost 2 bases and the J gene lost 0 bases, with 9 bases spanning the gap. This CDR3 reads CASSLLGTSTDTQYF. The CDR3, as DNA: TGTGCCAGCAGCTTACTGGGGACCAGCACAGATACGCAGTATTTT.

This clonotype has a count of ten or more. The gene calls are TRBV12-3 or TRBV12-4 and TRBJ2-5; 7 bases match TRBD2. With V trimmed by 9 bases and J by 2 bases, 9 bases remained unmatched. The CDR3 totals 14 residues. CDR3 coding DNA: TGTGCCAGTACCTGGGCTAGCGGACAAGAGACCCAGTACTTC. Protein sequence: CASTWASGQETQYF.

The chain has TRBV25-1 and TRBJ2-1, with D hard to call. The germline CDR1 and CDR2 sequences are MGHDK and SYGVNS. The germline V and J ends were trimmed by 3 bases and 15 bases, with 15 bases remaining between them. The CDR3 runs 12 residues. The CDR3 DNA sequence: TGTGCCAGCAGTGACCTCGGACGGGTCCTGTTCTTC. Its translation is CASSDLGRVLFF.

This clonotype was seen more than once but under ten times. The chain couples TRBV6-1 to TRBJ1-2; 8 nucleotides line up with TRBD1. Germline values: CDR1 MNHNS, CDR2 SASEGT. CDR3 size: 14 residues. V lost 6 bases to trimming and J lost 8 bases; unmatched junction nucleotides: 11. CDR3: CASRGQGAGDGYTF. The CDR3 DNA sequence: TGTGCCAGCAGGGGGCAGGGGGCCGGTGACGGCTACACCTTC.

In its sample, this clonotype was seen a few times. This CDR3 is CASSLWGALANEKLFF. The CDR3 bases are TGTGCCAGCAGTTTATGGGGGGCGCTTGCTAATGAAAAACTGTTTTTT. This chain uses TRBV28 with TRBJ1-4; D is possibly TRBD1 (6 bases). Germline-derived CDR1 and CDR2 are MDHEN and SYDVKM. V shed 0 bases and J shed 3 bases, with 11 bases lying between them. The CDR3 consists of 16 residues.

The sample holds many counts of this clonotype. CDR3 coding DNA: TGTGCCAGCAGTTTAGCGGTCGGGGAGCTGTTTTTT. It codes for CASSLAVGELFF. The rearrangement uses TRBV28 and TRBJ2-2; D gene ambiguous. The V gene's germline CDR1 is MDHEN and CDR2 SYDVKM. There are 12 residues in the CDR3. Trimming cost V 2 bases and J 7 bases, with 5 bases left between them.

This clonotype has more than one count but fewer than ten. The chain recombines TRBV2 with TRBJ1-5; 7 bases agree with TRBD1. Germline CDR1 and CDR2: SNHLY and FYNNEI. V lost 4 bases to trimming and J lost 2 bases; unmatched junction nucleotides: 5. The CDR3 has 15 amino acids. CDR3 protein: CASSGPQGGNQPQHF. The CDR3, as DNA: TGTGCCAGCAGTGGGCCTCAGGGGGGCAATCAGCCCCAGCATTTT. Full variable domain (remainder filled in from reference TRBV2 and TRBJ1-5): EPEVTQTPSHQVTQMGQEVILRCVPISNHLYFYWYRQILGQKVEFLVSFYNNEISEKSEIFDDQFSVERPDGSNFTLKIRSTKLEDSAMYFCASSGPQGGNQPQHFGDGTRLSIL.

This clonotype is deemed medium-sized. This rearrangement joins TRBV30 to TRBJ1-1, with D unclear. From germline, CDR1 is GTSNPN and CDR2 SVGIG (reference sequence). V was trimmed by 4 bases and J by 3 bases, leaving 12 bases between them. There are 13 residues in the CDR3. The CDR3 coding sequence is TGTGCCTGGAACCGGGAGGTGGACACTGAAGCTTTCTTT. It is translated as CAWNREVDTEAFF. The full variable domain, with the rest looked up from reference TRBV30 and TRBJ1-1, is SQTIHQWPATLVQPVGSPLSLECTVEGTSNPNLYWYRQAAGRGLQLLFYSVGIGQISSEVPQNLSASRPQDRQFILSSKKLLLSDSGFYLCAWNREVDTEAFFGQGTRLTVV.

The chain recombines TRBV4-1 with TRBJ2-1; 9 nucleotides match TRBD2. V trimming: 3 bases; J trimming: 7 bases; junction bases outside the gene matches: 10. Germline assignment: CDR1 MGHRA and CDR2 YSYEKL. This CDR3 comprises 16 residues. CDR3 sequence: CASSQGQLAGGNEQFF. In DNA form, the CDR3 reads TGCGCCAGCAGCCAGGGGCAACTAGCGGGCGGAAATGAGCAGTTCTTC.